This section outlines one T cell receptor (beta chain) sequence together with its context. The clone's antigen remains unknown. No much larger clone exists at a distance of one base, and base qualities are not known. In light of the paper, this sample's time point label describes: baseline before first vaccination. Samples from vaccinated people were obtained from the UK trials COV001 and COV002, which included a single-blind randomized controlled phase 2/3 trial of AZD1222 (ChAdOx1 nCoV-19) in healthy adults. Trial participant PBMC samples were collected at day 0 and day 28 after the second dose for TCRbeta chain sequencing. The CDR3 regions of human TCRbeta chains were analyzed by immunosequencing. In the paper's pipeline: Repertoire TCRs were matched against a reference library of SARS-CoV-2-specific TCRs generated with the MIRA antigen-specificity platform. Breadth was defined as the fraction of unique TCRs that were SARS-CoV-2-associated. Depth was defined as the fraction of total T cells that were SARS-CoV-2-associated. Using the MIRA data, every spike-specific TCR was mapped to the spike region that the TCR reacted to and assigned to either a CD4 or a CD8 class. Log10-transformed breadth and depth values were compared by one-way ANOVA with Sidak's multiple comparisons tests. Here the immuneACCESS table is served through TCRdb, limited to in-frame sequences with V and J called. Missing clones are a known gap in these copies; in checked studies unresolved V genes cover under half, and the rest lacks a known reason. For V, J and clone size, that table is used; D and trimming come from the DNA. This sample holds 100,000 to 150,000 clones; 93% were observed only once. About 5% of the sample is held by the ten biggest clonotypes.

This record comes from a study of T cell responses to AZD1222 COVID-19 vaccine (dated by TCRdb to the early 2020s). With respect to the entire study: AZD1222 recipients whose second dose came at about 4 weeks and those whose second dose came at about 12 weeks were combined into one group, since spike-specific TCR depth and breadth did not differ between the two schedules. Trial participants were enrolled by age into subgroups of 18-55, 56-69 and 70-plus years, and around 140, 26 and 57 TCR-sequenced participants, respectively, were included in these subgroups. A total of 240 or so trial participants underwent TCR sequencing, of whom 207 had received two doses of AZD1222 and 26 had received two doses of the MenACWY control vaccine. Beyond this particular receptor, the publication reports: Only a handful of AZD1222 recipients were SARS-CoV-2 seropositive at baseline, limiting conclusions about previously exposed vaccinees. Nearly half of unique spike-specific TCRs reportedly recognized epitopes outside regions mutated in the B.1.351 and B.1.1.7 variants. Participants were mostly white British, with more females than males. The authors suggested clonal diversity may have been underestimated. A significant rise in spike-specific TCR breadth and depth was observed after two AZD1222 doses relative to day 0 and relative to MenACWY recipients. No day 14 peak-response samples were available, so repertoires were characterized only after the peak T cell response. The whole spike protein was spanned by vaccine-associated CD4 TCRs, and dominant responses were seen in regions 160-218 and 743-854. The 56-69-year group was small, and its depth increase did not reach significance, likely because of low power.

The germline V gene (reference sequence) yields LGHDT for CDR1 and YNNKEL for CDR2. Including cysteine and phenylalanine, the CDR3 has 16 amino acids. CDR3 DNA is the only sequence kept; it has 48 bases, read in frame from the first base. V loses 0 bases, J loses 0 bases, and the germline ends lie 9 bases apart. The rearrangement combines TRBV3-1 (or the pseudogene TRBV3-2) with TRBJ2-1, with the D gene uncertain. This receptor was taken from an adult in good health. Material: peripheral blood, obtained on day 0 of AZD1222 vaccination. The sequenced DNA is TGTGCCAGCAGCCAAGAAATCGCCCTCTCCTACAATGAGCAGTTCTTC. Its protein is CASSQEIALSYNEQFF.